The 10 T cell receptor beta chains below were found in one sample sequenced in a study of blood T cell repertoires in COVID-19. TCRdb's copy holds only in-frame clones and misses some; the assay was immunoSEQ multiplex PCR. The table has about 250,000 clones, 85% to 90% seen once. The source material was PBMCs or T cells enriched from blood (not recorded which). The receptors shown here come from a man aged 18 to 30 who had recovered from COVID-19.

The genes are TRBV6-5 and TRBJ2-1; D is undetermined. Trimming left V 5 bases short and J 3 bases short, with 5 bases between. The CDR3 consists of 12 residues. Germline V gives CDR1 MNHEY, CDR2 SVGAGI. CDR3 protein: CASSKYYNEQFF. The DNA for the CDR3 is TGTGCCAGCAGTAAATACTACAATGAGCAGTTCTTC.

This rearrangement joins TRBV9 to TRBJ2-5; weak D call: TRBD2 (6 bases). The germline V and J ends were trimmed by 1 base and 7 bases, with 20 bases remaining between them. CDR3 length: 16 amino acids. Germline V gene data show CDR1 as SGDLS and CDR2 as YYNGEE. Written as DNA, the CDR3 is TGTGCCAGCAGCGTAACTGGCTCTCCGGGAGACACGACCCAGTACTTC. Translated: CASSVTGSPGDTTQYF.

The genes are TRBV10-3 and TRBJ2-7, with 7 positions matching TRBD1. J lost 6 bases, V lost 0 bases, and 8 bases had no gene match. Germline values: CDR1 ENHRY, CDR2 SYGVKD. The CDR3 has 15 amino acids. The CDR3 here is CAISESGVGGSEQYF. The CDR3 nucleotides are TGTGCCATCAGTGAGTCGGGGGTAGGGGGCAGCGAGCAGTACTTC.

The rearrangement uses TRBV12-3 or TRBV12-4 and TRBJ1-4; no clear D. The V gene lost 3 bases and the J gene lost 8 bases, with 7 bases spanning the gap. CDR3 size: 12 residues. The CDR3 sequence: CASSLGPEKLFF. The CDR3, as DNA: TGTGCCAGCAGTTTGGGCCCCGAAAAACTGTTTTTT.

This chain connects TRBV7-9 to TRBJ1-3; tentative D call: TRBD1 (6 bases). There are 16 residues in the CDR3. CDR1 SEHNR and CDR2 FQNEAQ come from the germline V gene (reference sequence). V was pared by 1 base and J by 0 bases, with 10 bases between. The CDR3 DNA sequence: TGTGCCAGCAGCTTAGTTGGGGGCTTCTCTGGAAACACCATATATTTT. Encoded protein: CASSLVGGFSGNTIYF.

V usage is TRBV27 and J usage is TRBJ2-6; 9 positions agree with TRBD1. The germline V gene encodes CDR1 MNHEY and CDR2 SMNVEV (reference sequence). This CDR3 spans 18 amino acids. J was trimmed by 1 base and V by 3 bases; bases with no gene match: 7. The CDR3 is CASSFVDRGPSGANVLTF. CDR3 in DNA: TGTGCCAGCAGTTTTGTGGACAGGGGACCATCTGGGGCCAACGTCCTGACTTTC.

V and J are TRBV5-8 and TRBJ1-1, with a tentative D call TRBD1 (5 bases). This CDR3 is 13 amino acids long. The V gene lost 5 bases and the J gene lost 1 base, with 9 bases spanning the gap. The germline V gene encodes CDR1 SGHTS and CDR2 YDEGEE. The CDR3 sequence is CASSLRENTEAFF. The CDR3 DNA follows: TGTGCCAGCAGTCTCAGGGAGAACACTGAAGCTTTCTTT.

The J gene is TRBJ2-3, the V gene TRBV5-6, with 9 bases matching TRBD2. The V gene's germline CDR1 is SGHDT and CDR2 YYEEEE. CDR3 length: 14 residues. V shed 2 bases, J shed 5 bases, and the junction held 3 bases outside the gene matches. The CDR3 region is CASSFSGRVDTQYF. The CDR3 nucleotides read TGTGCCAGCAGCTTTAGCGGGAGAGTAGATACGCAGTATTTT.

The CDR3 nucleotides read TGTGCCAGCAGTGACCGGTTATTCGGGACTCAAAGGAACACCATATATTTT. Its protein product is CASSDRLFGTQRNTIYF. The V call is TRBV6-1, the J call TRBJ1-3; TRBD1 is a possible D gene (5 bases). V was cut by 3 bases and J by 7 bases, with 22 bases left in between. The CDR3 runs to 17 residues. In germline, CDR1 is MNHNS, CDR2 SASEGT.

V and J are TRBV4-1 and TRBJ2-7, with D perhaps TRBD1 (6 bases). The V end lost 3 bases, the J end lost 3 bases, and 15 bases lay between the germline ends. This CDR3 is 15 amino acids long. The germline V gene encodes CDR1 MGHRA and CDR2 YSYEKL. CDR3 loop: CASSHEGRGIYEQYF. CDR3 coding DNA: TGCGCCAGCAGCCACGAAGGCAGGGGAATCTACGAGCAGTACTTC.